This T cell receptor beta chain emerged from a study of blood T cell repertoires in COVID-19. Study as a whole: Italy, Spain and the United States were the sources of the convalescent and acute COVID-19 samples.

The CDR3 totals 15 residues. Germline V gene sequence: CDR1 MNHEY, CDR2 SMNVEV (reference sequence). Germline trimming cut 6 bases from V and 4 bases from J; bases unmatched to any gene: 12. Original handling: For nucleated cells, counts were estimated from reference gene primer amplification. Data came from immunoSEQ multiplex PCR; TCRdb stores just in-frame clones and leaves some out. The DNA gave D and trimming, while V, J and clone size come from that table. The top ten hold around half of the sample, which has 60,000 to 70,000 clones, approximately 80% seen once. This TCR was recovered from a woman at least 80 years old with acute or convalescent COVID-19. Sequencing was carried out using peripheral blood. V and J are TRBV27 and TRBJ2-7; 7 nucleotides align to TRBD2. CDR3 nucleotides: TGTGCCAGCAGACCACTCGGGGGGACGGATTACGAGCAGTACTTC. This encodes CASRPLGGTDYEQYF.